Each of the 30 T cell receptor beta chains below was sequenced from the same sample in a study of cytomegalovirus exposure and HLA in healthy donors. The PCR ran on 60 Vbeta and 13 Jbeta primers. Repertoires were generated with immunoSEQ multiplex PCR, while TCRdb's copy carries only in-frame clones and drops some. The table has 150,000 to 200,000 clones, around 85% seen once. The sequenced material came from PBMCs. These TCRs come from a man in his late teens or twenties in good health and CMV-seropositive.

The genes are TRBV11-3 and TRBJ1-3, with unresolved D. Germline CDR1 reads SGHNT; CDR2 reads YENEEA. The V gene lost 5 bases and the J gene lost 1 base, with 9 bases spanning the gap. CDR3 length: 14 amino acids. CDR3 loop: CASSETASGNTIYF. As DNA, the CDR3 is TGTGCCAGCAGCGAAACCGCGTCTGGAAACACCATATATTTT.

This clone appeared once. The J gene is TRBJ2-5, the V gene TRBV7-2, with D hard to call. Germline assignment: CDR1 SGHTA and CDR2 FQGNSA. This CDR3 is 12 amino acids long. The V end was cut by 5 bases, the J end by 4 bases, with 8 bases between. Here the CDR3 reads CASSLLRETQYF. The CDR3 coding sequence is TGTGCCAGCAGCCTTCTGAGAGAGACCCAGTACTTC.

The chain carries TRBV2 and TRBJ2-5, with 11 bases matching TRBD2. Trimming took 9 bases from V and 8 from J; bases not matched to a gene: 8. The CDR3 runs 13 residues. Germline V gene data show CDR1 as SNHLY and CDR2 as FYNNEI. In DNA, the CDR3 is TGTGCCAGATCCCTAGCGGGGGGAGGAACCCAGTACTTC. This sequence encodes CARSLAGGGTQYF.

This rearrangement joins TRBV2 to TRBJ1-2, with D possibly matching TRBD1 (5 bases). CDR1 and CDR2 (germline): SNHLY, FYNNEI. V shed 6 bases and J shed 7 bases, with 12 bases lying between them. There are 12 residues in the CDR3. The CDR3 DNA reads as TGTGCCAGCAGAACAGGAGTTTCTGGCTACACCTTC. Translation gives CASRTGVSGYTF. The whole variable domain, filled in from reference TRBV2 and TRBJ1-2, reads EPEVTQTPSHQVTQMGQEVILRCVPISNHLYFYWYRQILGQKVEFLVSFYNNEISEKSEIFDDQFSVERPDGSNFTLKIRSTKLEDSAMYFCASRTGVSGYTFGSGTRLTVV.

The chain links TRBV6-5 to TRBJ1-2, with 7 bases that match TRBD1. This CDR3 is built from 16 residues. CDR1 is MNHEY, CDR2 SVGAGI, per germline. Trimming at V came to 0 bases and at J to 3 bases, leaving 7 bases not matched to a gene. CDR3 in amino acids: CASSYSKYRGDYGYTF. The CDR3 DNA reads as TGTGCCAGCAGTTACTCGAAATACAGGGGCGACTATGGCTACACCTTC.

The chain couples TRBV5-1 to TRBJ2-3; TRBD1 aligns across 8 bases. CDR1 and CDR2 (germline): SGHRS, YFSETQ. CDR3 size: 15 residues. V shed 4 bases and J 3 bases; nucleotides not matched to a gene: 7. CDR3 bases: TGCGCCAGCAGCCCAACGGACAGGGAGACAGATACGCAGTATTTT. Translation: CASSPTDRETDTQYF. The whole variable domain, remainder taken from reference TRBV5-1 and TRBJ2-3, is KAGVTQTPRYLIKTRGQQVTLSCSPISGHRSVSWYQQTPGQGLQFLFEYFSETQRNKGNFPGRFSGRQFSNSRSEMNVSTLELGDSALYLCASSPTDRETDTQYFGPGTRLTVL.

This clone was picked up one time. The V call is TRBV5-1, the J call TRBJ2-7, with a weak D call TRBD2 (5 bases). Germline lookup yields CDR1 SGHRS and CDR2 YFSETQ. The CDR3 length is 15 residues. Trimming removed 3 bases at V and 3 bases at J, with 16 bases between. CDR3 DNA: TGCGCCAGCAGCTCCGGCCATCGAAGCGGCTACGAGCAGTACTTC. Protein sequence: CASSSGHRSGYEQYF.

The J gene is TRBJ1-1, the V gene TRBV4-2, with D unresolved. In germline, CDR1 is LGHNA, CDR2 YNFKEQ. Trimming left V 0 bases short and J 0 bases short, with 8 bases between. CDR3 length equals 15 residues. The DNA of the CDR3 is TGTGCCAGCAGCCAAGACCTAATCATGAACACTGAAGCTTTCTTT. It is translated as CASSQDLIMNTEAFF.

This clone was found once. The rearrangement joins TRBV14 to TRBJ1-5, with D tentatively TRBD1 (5 bases). The CDR3 runs 16 residues. Per germline, CDR1 SGHDN and CDR2 FVKESK. The V and J ends lost 2 bases and 7 bases respectively, with 18 bases between them. CDR3 protein: CASSQHGGELIQPQHF. The CDR3 bases are TGTGCCAGCAGCCAACACGGGGGGGAGCTGATCCAGCCCCAGCATTTT.

The chain links TRBV7-8 to TRBJ2-5; weak D call: TRBD2 (5 bases). Germline lookup yields CDR1 SGHVS and CDR2 FQNEAQ. The CDR3 length is 16 residues. Trimming pared 3 bases from V and 5 bases from J, leaving 19 bases between. CDR3 protein: CASSFLGFGEWETQYF. Here the CDR3 DNA reads TGTGCCAGCAGCTTCCTCGGCTTTGGGGAGTGGGAGACCCAGTACTTC.

The CDR3 here is CASSSQGGGHGETQYF. The CDR3 nucleotides read TGCGCCAGCAGCTCCCAGGGCGGGGGGCACGGGGAGACCCAGTACTTC. The J gene is TRBJ2-5, the V gene TRBV5-1; TRBD2 matches at 8 bases. The ends lost 3 bases at V and 5 bases at J; junction bases unmatched: 12. The CDR3 is 16 amino acids. Per the germline V gene, CDR1 is SGHRS and CDR2 is YFSETQ.

The count of this clone is one. The genes are TRBV5-5 and TRBJ2-3; 10 bases align to TRBD2. CDR1 and CDR2 (germline): SGHKS, YYEKEE (reference sequence). V trimming: 0 bases; J trimming: 5 bases; junction bases outside the gene matches: 3. The CDR3 has 15 amino acids. Written as DNA, the CDR3 is TGTGCCAGCAGCTTGGAAGGACTAGCGGTAGATACGCAGTATTTT. Amino acid sequence: CASSLEGLAVDTQYF.

Concerning this clone: Relative to the germline gene, one junction end is altered; a read error may explain this. The chain joins TRBV4-3 to TRBJ2-3; D gene unclear. Germline V gives CDR1 LGHNA, CDR2 YSLEER. The CDR3 sequence is 16 residues long. The CDR3 DNA follows: TGCGCCGGCAGCCTTAGACTCCACCCCACCACAGATACGCAGTATTTT. It is translated as CAGSLRLHPTTDTQYF.

This chain uses TRBV9 with TRBJ1-1, with 8 bases lining up with TRBD1. Trimming took 3 bases from V and 8 from J; bases not matched to a gene: 6. Germline assignment: CDR1 SGDLS and CDR2 YYNGEE. The CDR3 covers 13 residues. The CDR3 DNA reads as TGTGCCAGCAGCGGTATAAGACAGGGGGAAGCTTTCTTT. Protein product: CASSGIRQGEAFF.

This clone has more than one count but fewer than ten. V gene TRBV7-8 combines with J gene TRBJ2-4; 13 bases are shared with TRBD2. V lost 1 base to trimming and J lost 8 bases; unmatched junction nucleotides: 2. CDR1 and CDR2 (germline): SGHVS, FQNEAQ. This CDR3 contains 15 residues. The CDR3, as DNA: TGTGCCAGCAGCTTAGAGACTAGCGGGGGGCACATTCAGTACTTC. Protein: CASSLETSGGHIQYF.

The chain combines TRBV6-6 with TRBJ2-2; 10 nucleotides agree with TRBD1. Germline values: CDR1 MNHNY, CDR2 SVGAGI (reference sequence). The trim removed 5 bases at V and 6 bases at J, leaving 6 bases unmatched. The CDR3 runs 15 residues. The CDR3 sequence: CASSPGQGRPGELFF. The CDR3 nucleotides are TGTGCCAGCAGTCCGGGACAGGGGAGGCCCGGGGAGCTGTTTTTT.

The V call is TRBV5-1, the J call TRBJ1-2, with 7 nucleotides matching TRBD1. This CDR3 is built from 15 residues. The J segment lost 4 bases and the V segment lost 1 base, leaving 7 bases of the junction unmatched. Germline CDR1 and CDR2: SGHRS and YFSETQ. CDR3 bases: TGCGCCAGCAGCTTGTCGGCAGGGGGAACCTATGGCTACACCTTC. Its translation: CASSLSAGGTYGYTF.

This clone was picked up one time. This sequence joins TRBV6-5 and TRBJ2-5, with 8 bases matching TRBD2. Germline V lookup: CDR1 MNHEY, CDR2 SVGAGI. This CDR3 comprises 15 residues. V dropped 5 bases and J dropped 4; count of bases not matched to a gene: 9. As DNA, the CDR3 is TGTGCCAGCAGTCTTTACGGGGGGGCCGTAGAGACCCAGTACTTC. Translating it yields CASSLYGGAVETQYF.

The V call is TRBV6-1, the J call TRBJ2-1; 9 bases agree with TRBD1. V shed 10 bases, J shed 7 bases, and the junction held 8 bases outside the gene matches. The CDR3 length is 13 residues. Germline V CDR1 and CDR2: MNHNS, SASEGT. This CDR3 reads CANAGTGLNEQFF. The DNA for the CDR3 is TGTGCCAACGCCGGGACAGGGTTAAATGAGCAGTTCTTC.

The chain employs TRBV25-1 and TRBJ2-1; 7 bases line up with TRBD1. The junction had 6 bases not matched to a gene; V was cut back by 2 bases and J by 8 bases. The CDR3 sequence is 14 residues long. The germline CDR1 and CDR2 sequences are MGHDK and SYGVNS. CDR3 coding DNA: TGTGCCAGCAGTGAAAGACAGGGTATCGATGAGCAGTTCTTC. Translating gives CASSERQGIDEQFF.

The chain employs TRBV19 and TRBJ1-2, with a possible D match to TRBD1 (6 bases). The germline CDR1 and CDR2 sequences are LNHDA and SQIVND (reference sequence). The CDR3 loop spans 15 amino acids. The V end was cut by 1 base, the J end by 6 bases, with 15 bases between. CDR3 sequence: CASSIVTGTRDGYTF. In DNA, the CDR3 is TGTGCCAGTAGTATAGTCACCGGGACACGGGATGGCTACACCTTC.

This chain links TRBV27 with TRBJ1-6, with a weak D call TRBD1 (5 bases). This CDR3 spans 17 amino acids. Germline CDR1 MNHEY, CDR2 SMNVEV (reference sequence). V lost 0 bases and J lost 7, with 16 bases in between. CDR3 sequence (DNA): TGTGCCAGCAGTTTATCCTTCCGGACAACAGGCAATTCACCCCTCCACTTT. Its translation: CASSLSFRTTGNSPLHF.

V usage is TRBV5-8 and J usage is TRBJ2-1; 10 positions match TRBD2. The germline CDR1 and CDR2 sequences are SGHTS and YDEGEE. The CDR3 is made up of 16 amino acids. Germline trimming cut 1 base from V and 4 bases from J; bases unmatched to any gene: 5. The DNA for the CDR3 is TGTGCCAGCAGCTTGCCGGGACTAGCGACTTACAATGAGCAGTTCTTC. As protein: CASSLPGLATYNEQFF. Full variable domain (outside the CDR3, taken from reference TRBV5-8 and TRBJ2-1): EAGVTQSPTHLIKTRGQQATLRCSPISGHTSVYWYQQALGLGLQFLLWYDEGEERNRGNFPPRFSGRQFPNYSSELNVNALELEDSALYLCASSLPGLATYNEQFFGPGTRLTVL.

This chain uses TRBV5-1 with TRBJ2-1; D perhaps matches TRBD1 (7 bases). V was cut by 3 bases and J by 8 bases, with 12 bases left in between. CDR3 size: 13 residues. Looked up from germline, CDR1 is SGHRS and CDR2 is YFSETQ. The CDR3 here is CASSSQGEDEQFF. CDR3 nucleotide sequence: TGCGCCAGCAGCTCTCAGGGGGAGGATGAGCAGTTCTTC.

The V call is TRBV7-2, the J call TRBJ2-3, with D perhaps matching TRBD2 (6 bases). The CDR3 consists of 13 residues. CDR1 is SGHTA and CDR2 is FQGNSA in the germline V gene. V was trimmed by 5 bases and J by 3 bases, leaving 9 bases between them. Written as DNA, the CDR3 is TGTGCCAGCAGCCTCGGAGGGACAGATACGCAGTATTTT. Amino acid sequence: CASSLGGTDTQYF.

This chain joins TRBV10-3 and TRBJ2-5; 8 bases fit TRBD1. Trimming took 2 bases from V and 7 from J; bases not matched to a gene: 3. CDR1 and CDR2 from the germline V gene are ENHRY and SYGVKD. This CDR3 spans 13 amino acids. This CDR3 is CAISEVQGGTQYF. In DNA, the CDR3 is TGTGCCATCAGTGAGGTACAGGGGGGGACCCAGTACTTC.

This rearrangement joins TRBV5-6 to TRBJ1-1, with D maybe TRBD1 (6 bases). This CDR3 spans 14 amino acids. Trimming removed 0 bases from V and 8 bases from J, with 14 bases in between. Germline V gives CDR1 SGHDT, CDR2 YYEEEE. The chain's CDR3 is CASSLGAGGPEAFF. CDR3 sequence (DNA): TGTGCCAGCAGCTTGGGAGCGGGGGGCCCAGAAGCTTTCTTT.

This rearrangement joins TRBV6-5 to TRBJ2-7; 9 bases fit TRBD2. Losses at the gene ends were 6 bases for V and 2 bases for J; bases not matched to a gene: 2. This CDR3 has 13 amino acids. CDR1 and CDR2 from the germline V gene are MNHEY and SVGAGI. The CDR3: CASRVAGAYEQYF. For the CDR3, the DNA is TGTGCCAGCAGAGTAGCGGGGGCCTACGAGCAGTACTTC.

The chain uses TRBV7-2 and TRBJ2-7; D might be TRBD2 (6 bases). CDR1 and CDR2 (germline): SGHTA, FQGNSA. The V end lost 1 base, the J end lost 3 bases, and 19 bases lay between the germline ends. The CDR3 loop spans 17 amino acids. The CDR3 sequence is CASSLGGPRLGNYEQYF. The CDR3 nucleotides read TGTGCCAGCAGCTTAGGGGGCCCGCGACTAGGCAACTACGAGCAGTACTTC.

A word on this clone: The sample holds other DNA sequences that translate to the same CDR3. The V gene is TRBV19, the J gene TRBJ2-3; 10 bases agree with TRBD2. Germline-derived CDR1 and CDR2 are LNHDA and SQIVND (reference sequence). Trimming cost V 5 bases and J 5 bases; bases outside gene matches: 7. The CDR3 extends over 15 amino acids. The DNA of the CDR3 is TGTGCCAGTAGTTCCAGCGGGGGGGCTGGAGATACGCAGTATTTT. Amino acids: CASSSSGGAGDTQYF.